The clone carrying this TCR beta chain was found once. Its antigen is not identified. These data are taken from a study of long-term antiretroviral therapy in people with HIV. Study information: When the earliest samples were collected, ART was typically delayed until CD4 counts fell. Findings and limits, study-wide: Post-ART samples showed increased diversity that remained below transplant donor control levels. The range of CDR3 lengths in HIV repertoires proved narrower than that found in controls.

Assay version v3.0 of immunoSEQ was used, and it was run at survey level. Clones were sequenced by immunoSEQ multiplex PCR, and TCRdb holds only the in-frame ones, with some missing. The sample has roughly 28,000 clones, roughly 90% seen once. Trimming at V came to 2 bases and at J to 5 bases, leaving 9 bases not matched to a gene. This CDR3 is 16 amino acids long. The germline V gene has CDR1 KGHSH and CDR2 LQKENI. The rearrangement links TRBV18 to TRBJ2-3, with 8 bases matching TRBD2. This specimen was unsorted PBMCs, taken 3.1 years after starting antiretroviral therapy. This clonotype originated in a man between 18 and 29 years old with HIV. The CDR3 spells CASSPTVLAGRDTQYF. In DNA, the CDR3 is TGTGCCAGCTCACCAACGGTCTTAGCGGGAAGAGATACGCAGTATTTT.